Listed here are 6 T cell receptor beta chains from one sample, sequenced in a study of T cell responses to AZD1222 COVID-19 vaccine. Some clones are missing from TCRdb's copy, which holds only in-frame ones; the method was immunoSEQ multiplex PCR. Of more than 100,000 clones detected, roughly 92% appear once; the ten largest clones hold around 1.7%. The material sequenced was peripheral blood, taken on day 0 of AZD1222 vaccination. The receptors here all came from an adult in good health.

The rearrangement joins TRBV6-2 or TRBV6-3 to TRBJ2-2; D might be TRBD2 (5 bases). In germline, CDR1 is MNHEY, CDR2 SVGEGT. CDR3 size: 18 residues. V was clipped by 3 bases and J by 2 bases, with 19 bases between them. The CDR3 DNA is TGTGCCAGCAGTTATCCCCCCATGGGCGGACTCAACACCGGGGAGCTGTTTTTT. Protein product: CASSYPPMGGLNTGELFF.

The rearrangement links TRBV29-1 to TRBJ1-1; D gene uncertain. The CDR3 runs 14 residues. Germline CDR1 reads SQVTM; CDR2 reads ANQGSEA. V lost 2 bases, J lost 0 bases, and 10 bases lay in between. The CDR3 coding sequence is TGCAGCGTTGAACTAGGGTGGATGAACACTGAAGCTTTCTTT. It encodes CSVELGWMNTEAFF.

In this sample, this clone turned up a few times. This chain connects TRBV12-5 to TRBJ1-2; possible D gene TRBD1, 5 bases. The CDR3 has 15 amino acids. Germline V gene sequence: CDR1 LGHNT, CDR2 FRNRAP. Between the trimmed V and J ends, which lost 6 bases and 4 bases, there was a span of 18 bases. This CDR3 reads CASGGRTARLYGYTF. In DNA form, the CDR3 reads TGTGCTAGTGGGGGGCGGACGGCCAGACTCTATGGCTACACCTTC.

The gene calls are TRBV6-5 and TRBJ2-7; TRBD1 matches 9 bases. The length of the CDR3 is 14 residues. After removal of 6 bases from V and 3 bases from J, the junction contained 6 bases not matched to a gene. Germline V lookup: CDR1 MNHEY, CDR2 SVGAGI. As DNA, the CDR3 is TGTGCCAGCAGGACGGGACAGGGAATCTACGAGCAGTACTTC. This gives the protein CASRTGQGIYEQYF.

CDR3 in amino acids: CASSLEGRRNTEAFF. CDR3 sequence (DNA): TGTGCCAGCAGCTTAGAGGGCAGGCGGAACACTGAAGCTTTCTTT. V and J are TRBV11-2 and TRBJ1-1; unclear D gene. Germline assignment: CDR1 SGHAT and CDR2 FQNNGV. This CDR3 is 15 amino acids long. Trimming removed 0 bases from V and 1 base from J, with 9 bases in between.

This clone appeared once. The chain combines TRBV10-3 with TRBJ2-5; the D gene is possibly TRBD2 (7 bases). CDR3 size: 12 residues. Germline values: CDR1 ENHRY, CDR2 SYGVKD. V was cut by 7 bases and J by 7 bases, with 13 bases left in between. The CDR3 region is CAINKGEGTQYF. CDR3 coding DNA: TGTGCCATCAATAAGGGGGAGGGGACCCAGTACTTC.